The text below deals with one T cell receptor (beta chain). The data derive from a study of blood T cell repertoires in COVID-19. Study-wide background: T cells, B-cell-depleted T cells, or PBMCs supplied cDNA or gDNA.

Produced via immunoSEQ multiplex PCR; TCRdb's table is partial and in-frame only. The profile shows 150,000 to 200,000 clones, around 86% of them singletons. Material: peripheral blood. This TCR was recovered from a man aged 45-60 years with active or convalescent COVID-19.

CDR3 nucleotide sequence: TGTGCCACCAGTGACCGGACTAGCACCCAGACCCAGTACTTC. This translates into CATSDRTSTQTQYF. This rearrangement joins TRBV24-1 to TRBJ2-5, with 8 bases that match TRBD2. Germline V gene sequence: CDR1 KGHDR, CDR2 SFDVKD. This CDR3 is built from 14 residues. The J segment lost 6 bases and the V segment lost 4 bases, leaving 6 bases of the junction unmatched.